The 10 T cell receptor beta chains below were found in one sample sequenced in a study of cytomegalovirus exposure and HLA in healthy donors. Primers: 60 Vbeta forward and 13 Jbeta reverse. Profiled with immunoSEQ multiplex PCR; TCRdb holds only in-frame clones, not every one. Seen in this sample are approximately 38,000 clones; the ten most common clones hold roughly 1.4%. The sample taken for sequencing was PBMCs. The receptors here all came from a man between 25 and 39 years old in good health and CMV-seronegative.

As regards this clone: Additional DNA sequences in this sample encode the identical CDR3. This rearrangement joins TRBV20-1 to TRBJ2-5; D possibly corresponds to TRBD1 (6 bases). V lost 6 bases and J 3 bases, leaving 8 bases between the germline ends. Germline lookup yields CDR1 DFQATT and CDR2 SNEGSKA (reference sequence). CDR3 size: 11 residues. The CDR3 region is CSAHREETQYF. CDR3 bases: TGCAGTGCCCACAGGGAAGAGACCCAGTACTTC.

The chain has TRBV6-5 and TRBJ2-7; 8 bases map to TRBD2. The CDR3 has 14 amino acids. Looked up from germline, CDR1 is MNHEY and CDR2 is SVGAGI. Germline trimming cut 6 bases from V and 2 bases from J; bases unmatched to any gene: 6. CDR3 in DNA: TGTGCCAGCAGCGTTACTAGCGGTCCCTACGAGCAGTACTTC. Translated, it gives CASSVTSGPYEQYF.

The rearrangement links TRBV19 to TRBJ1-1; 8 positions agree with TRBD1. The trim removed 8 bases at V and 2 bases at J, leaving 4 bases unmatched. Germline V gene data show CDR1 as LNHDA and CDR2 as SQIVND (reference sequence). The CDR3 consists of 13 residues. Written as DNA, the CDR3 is TGTGCCAGTCACAGGGGGTACAACACTGAAGCTTTCTTT. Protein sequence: CASHRGYNTEAFF.

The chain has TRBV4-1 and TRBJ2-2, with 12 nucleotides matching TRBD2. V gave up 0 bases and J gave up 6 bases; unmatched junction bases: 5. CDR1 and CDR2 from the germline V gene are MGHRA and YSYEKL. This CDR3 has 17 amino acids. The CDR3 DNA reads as TGCGCCAGCAGCCAAGAAGCGAGACTAGCGGGAGCCGGGGAGCTGTTTTTT. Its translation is CASSQEARLAGAGELFF.

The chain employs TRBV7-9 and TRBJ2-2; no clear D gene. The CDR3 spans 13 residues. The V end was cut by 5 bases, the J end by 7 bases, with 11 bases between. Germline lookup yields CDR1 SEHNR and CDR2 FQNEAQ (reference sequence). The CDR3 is CASSLSASGELFF. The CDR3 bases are TGTGCCAGCAGCCTCAGCGCGAGCGGGGAGCTGTTTTTT. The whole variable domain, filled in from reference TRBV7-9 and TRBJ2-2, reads DTGVSQNPRHKITKRGQNVTFRCDPISEHNRLYWYRQTLGQGPEFLTYFQNEAQLEKSRLLSDRFSAERPKGSFSTLEIQRTEQGDSAMYLCASSLSASGELFFGEGSRLTVL.

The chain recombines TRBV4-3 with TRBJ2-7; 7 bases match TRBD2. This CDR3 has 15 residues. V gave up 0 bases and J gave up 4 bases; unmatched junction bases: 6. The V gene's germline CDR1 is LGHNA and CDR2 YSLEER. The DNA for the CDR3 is TGCGCCAGCAGCCAAGACCGGGACTACCGTTACGAGCAGTACTTC. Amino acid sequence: CASSQDRDYRYEQYF.

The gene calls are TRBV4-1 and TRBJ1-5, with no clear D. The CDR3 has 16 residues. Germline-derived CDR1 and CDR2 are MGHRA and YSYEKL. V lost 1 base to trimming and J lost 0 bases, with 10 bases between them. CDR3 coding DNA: TGCGCCAGCAGCCAAGTGATGAGGGATAGCAATCAGCCCCAGCATTTT. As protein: CASSQVMRDSNQPQHF.

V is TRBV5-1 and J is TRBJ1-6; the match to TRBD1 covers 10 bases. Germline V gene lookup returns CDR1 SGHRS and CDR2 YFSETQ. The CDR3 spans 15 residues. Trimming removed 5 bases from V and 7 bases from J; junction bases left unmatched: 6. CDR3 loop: CASSAGTGVNSPLHF. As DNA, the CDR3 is TGCGCCAGCAGTGCCGGGACAGGGGTCAATTCACCCCTCCACTTT. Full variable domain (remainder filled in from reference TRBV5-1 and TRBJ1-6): KAGVTQTPRYLIKTRGQQVTLSCSPISGHRSVSWYQQTPGQGLQFLFEYFSETQRNKGNFPGRFSGRQFSNSRSEMNVSTLELGDSALYLCASSAGTGVNSPLHFGNGTRLTVT.

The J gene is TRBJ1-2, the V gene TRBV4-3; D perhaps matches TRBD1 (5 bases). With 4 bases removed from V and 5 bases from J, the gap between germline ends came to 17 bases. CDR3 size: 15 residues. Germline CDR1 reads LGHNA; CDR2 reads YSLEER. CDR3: CASSPEPGGGYGYTF. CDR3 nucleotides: TGCGCCAGCAGCCCTGAACCGGGGGGAGGTTATGGCTACACCTTC.

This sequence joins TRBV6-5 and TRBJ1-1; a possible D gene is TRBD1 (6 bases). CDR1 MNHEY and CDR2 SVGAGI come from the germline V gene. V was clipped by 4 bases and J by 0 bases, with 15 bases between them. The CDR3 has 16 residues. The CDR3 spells CASSSRQVDLNTEAFF. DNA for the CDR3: TGTGCCAGCAGTTCTCGACAGGTGGATTTGAACACTGAAGCTTTCTTT.